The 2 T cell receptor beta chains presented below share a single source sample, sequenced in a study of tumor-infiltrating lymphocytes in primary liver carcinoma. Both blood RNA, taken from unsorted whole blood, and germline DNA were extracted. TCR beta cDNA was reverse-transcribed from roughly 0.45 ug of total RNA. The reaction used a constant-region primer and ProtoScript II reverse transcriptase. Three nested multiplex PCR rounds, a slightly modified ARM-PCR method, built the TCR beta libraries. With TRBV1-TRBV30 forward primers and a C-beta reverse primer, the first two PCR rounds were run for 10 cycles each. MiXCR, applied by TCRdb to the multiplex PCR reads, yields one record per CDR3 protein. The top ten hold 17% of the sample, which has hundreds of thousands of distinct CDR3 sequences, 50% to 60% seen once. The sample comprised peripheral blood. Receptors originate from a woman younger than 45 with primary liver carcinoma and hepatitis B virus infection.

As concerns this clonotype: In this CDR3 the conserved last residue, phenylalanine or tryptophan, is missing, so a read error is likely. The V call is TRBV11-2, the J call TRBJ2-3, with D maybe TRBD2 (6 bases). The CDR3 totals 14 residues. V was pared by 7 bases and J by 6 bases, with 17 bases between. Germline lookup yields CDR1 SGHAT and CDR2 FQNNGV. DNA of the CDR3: TGTGCCAGCATCTCGACTAACGGGAGTGATACGCAGTATTTG. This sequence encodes CASISTNGSDTQYL.

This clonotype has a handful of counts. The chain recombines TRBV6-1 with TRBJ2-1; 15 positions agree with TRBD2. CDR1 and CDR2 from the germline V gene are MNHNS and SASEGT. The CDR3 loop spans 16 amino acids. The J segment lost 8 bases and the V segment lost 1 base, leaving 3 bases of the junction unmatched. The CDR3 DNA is TGTGCCAGCAGTGAAGAGGGGACTAGCGGGAGGTATGAGCAGTTCTTC. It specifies CASSEEGTSGRYEQFF.